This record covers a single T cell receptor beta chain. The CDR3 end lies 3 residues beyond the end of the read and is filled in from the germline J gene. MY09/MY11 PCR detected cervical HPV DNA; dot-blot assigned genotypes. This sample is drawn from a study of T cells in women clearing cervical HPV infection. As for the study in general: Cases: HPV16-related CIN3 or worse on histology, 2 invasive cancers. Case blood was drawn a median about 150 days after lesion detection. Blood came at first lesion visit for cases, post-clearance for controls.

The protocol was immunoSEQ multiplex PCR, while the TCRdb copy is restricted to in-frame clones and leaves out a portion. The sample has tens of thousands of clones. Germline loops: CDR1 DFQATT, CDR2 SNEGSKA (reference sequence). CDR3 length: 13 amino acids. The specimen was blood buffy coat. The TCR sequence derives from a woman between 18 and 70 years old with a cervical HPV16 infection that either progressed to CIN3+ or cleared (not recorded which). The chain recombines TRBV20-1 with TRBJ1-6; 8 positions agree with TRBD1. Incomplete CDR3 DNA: TGCAGTGCTAGGGGTACAGGGGGATTCACC. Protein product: CSARGTGGFT. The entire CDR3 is CSARGTGGFTLHF.